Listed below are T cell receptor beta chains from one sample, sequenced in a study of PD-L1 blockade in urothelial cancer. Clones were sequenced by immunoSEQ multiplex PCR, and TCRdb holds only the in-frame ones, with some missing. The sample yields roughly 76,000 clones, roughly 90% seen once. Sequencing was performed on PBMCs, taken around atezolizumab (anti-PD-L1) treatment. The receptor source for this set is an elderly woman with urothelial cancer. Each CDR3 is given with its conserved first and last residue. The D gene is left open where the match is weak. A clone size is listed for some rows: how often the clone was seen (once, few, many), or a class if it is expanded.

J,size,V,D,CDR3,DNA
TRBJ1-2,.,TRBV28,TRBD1,CASSFRDRVRTF,TGTGCCAGCAGTTTCCGGGACAGGGTTCGGACCTTC
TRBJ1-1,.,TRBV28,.,CASSLPPPFSGTEAFF,TGTGCCAGCAGTTTACCACCACCTTTCTCGGGCACTGAAGCTTTCTTT
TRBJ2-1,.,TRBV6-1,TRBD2,CASSPRAGGLKQFF,TGTGCCAGCAGCCCGAGGGCGGGAGGGTTAAAGCAGTTCTTC
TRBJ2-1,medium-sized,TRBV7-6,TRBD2,CASSRTSGPNEQFF,TGTGCCAGCAGCCGGACTAGCGGACCCAATGAGCAGTTCTTC
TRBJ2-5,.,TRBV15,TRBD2,CATSRGLAGDVETQYF,TGTGCCACCAGCAGAGGGCTAGCGGGAGACGTGGAGACCCAGTACTTC
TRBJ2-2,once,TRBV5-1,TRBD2,CASSLAKTSATGELFF,TGCGCCAGCAGCTTGGCGAAGACTAGCGCCACCGGGGAGCTGTTTTTT
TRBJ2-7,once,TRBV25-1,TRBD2,CASRGSGSYEQYF,TGTGCCAGCAGGGGTAGCGGGAGTTACGAGCAGTACTTC
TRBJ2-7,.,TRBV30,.,CAWSGTSYEQYF,TGTGCCTGGAGTGGGACTTCGTACGAGCAGTACTTC
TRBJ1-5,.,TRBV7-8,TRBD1,CASSSHRTGTFNQPQHF,TGTGCCAGCAGCTCGCACCGGACAGGGACCTTCAATCAGCCCCAGCATTTT
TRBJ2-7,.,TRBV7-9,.,CASSFRSYEQYF,TGTGCCAGCAGCTTCAGGTCCTACGAGCAGTACTTC
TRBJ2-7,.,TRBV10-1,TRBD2,CASSAGLAGIYEQYF,TGCGCCAGCAGTGCCGGGCTAGCGGGCATATACGAGCAGTACTTC
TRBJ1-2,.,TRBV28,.,CASSLSRGYTF,TGTGCCAGCAGTCTCAGTCGCGGCTACACCTTC
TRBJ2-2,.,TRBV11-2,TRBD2,CASSYQREVPGELFF,TGTGCCAGCAGCTACCAGCGGGAGGTCCCCGGGGAGCTGTTTTTT
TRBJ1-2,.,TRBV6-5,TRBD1,CASSYGTAADYGYTF,TGTGCCAGCAGTTACGGGACAGCGGCTGACTATGGCTACACCTTC
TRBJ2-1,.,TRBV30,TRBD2,CACSGTSGWGNEQFF,TGTGCCTGTTCAGGGACTAGCGGGTGGGGCAATGAGCAGTTCTTC
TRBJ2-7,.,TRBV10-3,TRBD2,CAIRSGGTSGAPLYEQYF,TGTGCCATCAGGTCCGGGGGGACTAGCGGCGCTCCGCTCTACGAGCAGTACTTC
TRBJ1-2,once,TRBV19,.,CASTPGRVGPVSNYGYTF,TGTGCCAGTACCCCAGGGAGGGTCGGCCCCGTGAGCAACTATGGCTACACCTTC
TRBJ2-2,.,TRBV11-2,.,CASSFRTGELFF,TGTGCCAGCAGCTTCCGGACCGGGGAGCTGTTTTTT
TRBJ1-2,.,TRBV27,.,CASSSQGSYGYTF,TGTGCCAGCAGTTCACAGGGAAGCTATGGCTACACCTTC
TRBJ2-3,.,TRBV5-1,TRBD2,CASSFRGSGTDTQYF,TGCGCCAGCAGCTTCCGCGGGAGCGGGACAGATACGCAGTATTTT
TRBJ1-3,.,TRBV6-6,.,CASSYSPVNGNTIYF,TGTGCCAGCAGTTACTCGCCGGTAAATGGAAACACCATATATTTT
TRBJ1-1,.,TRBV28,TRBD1,CASSTGAALNTEAFF,TGTGCCAGCAGTACAGGGGCCGCGTTGAACACTGAAGCTTTCTTT
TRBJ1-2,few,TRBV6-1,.,CASRAQGKDYGYTF,TGTGCCAGCAGGGCACAGGGTAAGGACTATGGCTACACCTTC
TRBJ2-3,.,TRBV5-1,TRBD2,CASSNGGRYTDTQYF,TGCGCCAGCAGTAACGGCGGGAGGTACACAGATACGCAGTATTTT
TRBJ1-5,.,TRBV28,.,CASNPGSYSNQPQHF,TGTGCCAGCAACCCAGGAAGCTATAGCAATCAGCCCCAGCATTTT
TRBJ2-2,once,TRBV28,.,CASSSNIRERDCLFF,TGTGCCAGCAGTTCCAACATCCGGGAAAGGGATTGCCTGTTTTTT
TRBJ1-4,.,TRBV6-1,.,CASRGARSNEKLFF,TGTGCCAGCAGGGGGGCGCGCAGTAATGAAAAACTGTTTTTT
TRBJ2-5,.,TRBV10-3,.,CATAGRPEETQYF,TGTGCCACCGCGGGACGCCCAGAAGAGACCCAGTACTTC
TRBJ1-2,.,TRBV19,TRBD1,CASSARDSNYGYTF,TGTGCCAGTAGTGCCCGGGACAGCAACTATGGCTACACCTTC
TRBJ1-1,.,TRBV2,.,CASSDPGSRNTEAFF,TGTGCCAGCAGTGATCCAGGCAGCCGGAACACTGAAGCTTTCTTT
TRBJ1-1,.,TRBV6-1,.,CASSPGTGIEAFF,TGTGCCAGCAGTCCCGGAACAGGGATCGAAGCTTTCTTT
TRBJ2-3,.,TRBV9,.,CASSRISGSSTDTQYF,TGTGCCAGCAGCCGCATAAGCGGGTCTAGCACAGATACGCAGTATTTT
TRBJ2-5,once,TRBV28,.,CASHESGVRETQYF,TGTGCCAGCCACGAATCCGGGGTGCGAGAGACCCAGTACTTC
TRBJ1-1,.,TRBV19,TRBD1,CASSPVPQGLHTEAFF,TGTGCCAGTAGTCCGGTACCACAGGGGCTCCACACTGAAGCTTTCTTT
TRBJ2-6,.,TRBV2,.,CASRDIKGSGANVLTF,TGTGCCAGCAGGGACATTAAGGGCTCTGGGGCCAACGTCCTGACTTTC
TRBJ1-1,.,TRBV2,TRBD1,CASSDRVGGRKAFF,TGTGCCAGCTCGGACAGGGTGGGTGGTCGAAAAGCTTTCTTT
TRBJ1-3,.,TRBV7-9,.,CASSFRESSGNTIYF,TGTGCCAGCAGCTTTAGGGAGAGCTCTGGAAACACCATATATTTT
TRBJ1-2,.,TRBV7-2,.,CASTEGGGLGYTF,TGTGCCAGCACCGAAGGGGGAGGGCTAGGCTACACCTTC
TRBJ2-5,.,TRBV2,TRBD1,CASSGDRAQETQYF,TGTGCCAGCAGTGGGGACAGGGCCCAAGAGACCCAGTACTTC
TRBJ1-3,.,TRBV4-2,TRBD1,CASSERQGGNTIYF,TGTGCCAGCAGCGAGAGACAGGGAGGAAACACCATATATTTT
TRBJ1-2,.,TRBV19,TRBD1,CASSPSRDRFYGYTF,TGTGCCAGTAGCCCCTCCAGGGACAGATTCTATGGCTACACCTTC
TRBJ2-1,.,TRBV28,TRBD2,CASGLAGGNNEQFF,TGTGCCAGCGGGCTAGCGGGAGGGAACAATGAGCAGTTCTTC
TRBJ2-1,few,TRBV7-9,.,CASRDGVYNEQFF,TGTGCCAGCAGGGACGGGGTCTACAATGAGCAGTTCTTC
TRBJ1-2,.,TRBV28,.,CASSSIFQLRIYGYTF,TGTGCCAGCAGTTCGATATTTCAACTCAGGATCTATGGCTACACCTTC
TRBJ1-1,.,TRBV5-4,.,CASSRSLMNTEAFF,TGTGCCAGCAGCCGGTCCTTAATGAACACTGAAGCTTTCTTT
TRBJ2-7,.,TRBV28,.,CASSPTLPYEQYF,TGTGCCAGCAGCCCGACTCTTCCCTACGAGCAGTACTTC
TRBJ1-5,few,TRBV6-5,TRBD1,CASTPRTGSNQPQHF,TGTGCCAGCACCCCGAGGACAGGGAGCAATCAGCCCCAGCATTTT
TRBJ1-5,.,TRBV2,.,CASRHRVSNQPQHF,TGTGCCAGCAGGCACAGGGTAAGCAATCAGCCCCAGCATTTT
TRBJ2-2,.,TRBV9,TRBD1,CASSPWGQGYTGELFF,TGTGCCAGCAGCCCCTGGGGACAGGGTTACACCGGGGAGCTGTTTTTT
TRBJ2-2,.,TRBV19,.,CASSIVAGLPTGELFF,TGTGCCAGTAGTATAGTCGCGGGCCTACCTACCGGGGAGCTGTTTTTT
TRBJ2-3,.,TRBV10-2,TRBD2,CASRGLAGPTDTQYF,TGCGCCAGCAGGGGACTAGCGGGACCCACAGATACGCAGTATTTT
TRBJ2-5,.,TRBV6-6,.,CASSDLRGGTQYF,TGTGCCAGCAGTGATCTCAGAGGTGGGACCCAGTACTTC
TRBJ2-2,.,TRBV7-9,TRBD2,CASSLAKLAVNTGELFF,TGTGCCAGCAGCTTAGCGAAACTAGCGGTAAACACCGGGGAGCTGTTTTTT
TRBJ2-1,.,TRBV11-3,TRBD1,CASSRDSYNEQFF,TGTGCCAGCAGCAGGGACAGCTACAATGAGCAGTTCTTC
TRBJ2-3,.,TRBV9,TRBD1,CASSVAGQGWTDTQYF,TGTGCCAGCAGCGTAGCGGGACAGGGGTGGACAGATACGCAGTATTTT
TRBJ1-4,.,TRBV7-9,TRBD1,CASSRDRGNEKLFF,TGTGCCAGCAGCCGGGACAGGGGGAATGAAAAACTGTTTTTT
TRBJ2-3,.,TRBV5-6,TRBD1,CASSPITGERGSTDTQYF,TGTGCCAGCAGCCCCATAACAGGGGAGAGAGGGAGCACAGATACGCAGTATTTT